Listed below are T cell receptor beta chains from one sample, sequenced in a study of cytomegalovirus exposure and HLA in healthy donors. The assay was immunoSEQ multiplex PCR, and TCRdb's table has in-frame clones only and misses some. The sample carries around 130,000 clones, 83% recorded once. Input material: PBMCs. All receptors come from a girl aged 2-10 years in good health and CMV-seronegative. CDR3s include the opening cysteine and the closing phenylalanine or tryptophan. Fields, in order: V gene, D gene, J gene, clone size, CDR3 protein, CDR3 DNA. A D gene is named only where the DNA matches it firmly. Size is stated for part of the rows, as once, few or many counts, or as a class when the clone is expanded.

v_gene: TRBV19
d_gene: NA
j_gene: TRBJ1-4
abundance: few
CDR3aa: CASSIQVSNEKLFF
CDR3nt: TGTGCCAGTAGTATTCAGGTGTCTAATGAAAAACTGTTTTTT

v_gene: TRBV4-1
d_gene: TRBD1
j_gene: TRBJ1-2
abundance: once
CDR3aa: CASSPRDRSNYGYTF
CDR3nt: TGCGCCAGCAGCCCCCGGGACAGGTCTAACTATGGCTACACCTTC

v_gene: TRBV7-9
d_gene: NA
j_gene: TRBJ1-1
abundance: NA
CDR3aa: CASSLEGVTEAFF
CDR3nt: TGTGCCAGCAGCTTAGAAGGGGTGACTGAAGCTTTCTTT

v_gene: TRBV25-1
d_gene: NA
j_gene: TRBJ1-6
abundance: once
CDR3aa: CASSREFDSPLHF
CDR3nt: TGTGCCAGCAGCAGGGAATTTGATTCACCCCTCCACTTT

v_gene: TRBV27
d_gene: NA
j_gene: TRBJ1-2
abundance: NA
CDR3aa: CASSPTGYNGYTF
CDR3nt: TGTGCCAGCAGTCCTACAGGGTACAATGGCTACACCTTC

v_gene: TRBV28
d_gene: TRBD1
j_gene: TRBJ2-7
abundance: once
CDR3aa: CASSLPRGSSYEQYF
CDR3nt: TGTGCCAGCAGTTTACCCAGGGGGAGCTCCTACGAGCAGTACTTC

v_gene: TRBV13
d_gene: NA
j_gene: TRBJ2-7
abundance: NA
CDR3aa: CASSSSGASNEQYF
CDR3nt: TGTGCCAGCAGCTCATCAGGGGCATCAAACGAGCAGTACTTC

v_gene: TRBV28
d_gene: TRBD1
j_gene: TRBJ1-1
abundance: NA
CDR3aa: CASRGQGGGAEAFF
CDR3nt: TGTGCCAGCAGAGGACAGGGCGGGGGCGCTGAAGCTTTCTTT

v_gene: TRBV11-2
d_gene: NA
j_gene: TRBJ2-2
abundance: NA
CDR3aa: CASSLIRSGELFF
CDR3nt: TGTGCCAGCAGCTTAATCAGGTCCGGGGAGCTGTTTTTT

v_gene: TRBV28
d_gene: TRBD1
j_gene: TRBJ1-1
abundance: few
CDR3aa: CASPGTGKNTEAFF
CDR3nt: TGTGCCAGCCCTGGGACAGGAAAAAACACTGAAGCTTTCTTT

v_gene: TRBV27
d_gene: NA
j_gene: TRBJ2-5
abundance: NA
CDR3aa: CASKKLRPGEETQYF
CDR3nt: TGTGCCAGCAAAAAACTAAGACCCGGCGAAGAGACCCAGTACTTC

v_gene: TRBV4-1
d_gene: TRBD2
j_gene: TRBJ2-3
abundance: NA
CDR3aa: CASRLTGTSVVPTTDTQYF
CDR3nt: TGCGCCAGCAGGCTTACCGGGACTAGCGTAGTTCCAACCACAGATACGCAGTATTTT

v_gene: TRBV9
d_gene: TRBD2
j_gene: TRBJ2-7
abundance: NA
CDR3aa: CASSATEGGYEQYF
CDR3nt: TGTGCCAGCAGCGCCACCGAGGGAGGGTACGAGCAGTACTTC

v_gene: TRBV28
d_gene: NA
j_gene: TRBJ2-2
abundance: NA
CDR3aa: CASSLVGEIGELFF
CDR3nt: TGTGCCAGCAGTTTAGTAGGGGAAATCGGGGAGCTGTTTTTT

v_gene: TRBV9
d_gene: TRBD1
j_gene: TRBJ1-1
abundance: NA
CDR3aa: CASSPRGQVNTEAFF
CDR3nt: TGTGCCAGCAGCCCCCGGGGACAGGTCAACACTGAAGCTTTCTTT

v_gene: TRBV7-9
d_gene: NA
j_gene: TRBJ2-7
abundance: NA
CDR3aa: CASSLDGYRASYEQYF
CDR3nt: TGTGCCAGCAGCTTAGATGGTTACAGGGCTAGCTACGAGCAGTACTTC

v_gene: TRBV30
d_gene: TRBD2
j_gene: TRBJ2-1
abundance: NA
CDR3aa: CAWGLASTYNEQFF
CDR3nt: TGTGCCTGGGGACTAGCGTCAACCTACAATGAGCAGTTCTTC

v_gene: TRBV15
d_gene: NA
j_gene: TRBJ1-1
abundance: NA
CDR3aa: CATSRDRQGKTEAFF
CDR3nt: TGTGCCACCAGCAGAGATCGGCAGGGAAAGACTGAAGCTTTCTTT

v_gene: TRBV6-5
d_gene: NA
j_gene: TRBJ1-5
abundance: few
CDR3aa: CASSYSGRDPQHF
CDR3nt: TGTGCCAGCAGTTACTCCGGCAGGGATCCCCAGCATTTT

v_gene: TRBV28
d_gene: NA
j_gene: TRBJ1-4
abundance: NA
CDR3aa: CASRTDDNEKLFF
CDR3nt: TGTGCCAGCAGGACAGATGACAATGAAAAACTGTTTTTT

v_gene: TRBV29-1
d_gene: NA
j_gene: TRBJ2-7
abundance: NA
CDR3aa: CSVETAYREQYF
CDR3nt: TGCAGCGTTGAAACTGCGTATCGCGAGCAGTACTTC

v_gene: TRBV7-9
d_gene: NA
j_gene: TRBJ2-3
abundance: few
CDR3aa: CASSFGDTDTQYF
CDR3nt: TGTGCCAGCAGCTTCGGAGACACAGATACGCAGTATTTT

v_gene: TRBV6-1
d_gene: TRBD1
j_gene: TRBJ1-6
abundance: NA
CDR3aa: CASSAGTGGYSPLHF
CDR3nt: TGTGCCAGCAGCGCCGGGACAGGGGGTTATTCACCCCTCCACTTT

v_gene: TRBV19
d_gene: NA
j_gene: TRBJ1-5
abundance: NA
CDR3aa: CASSKQASGQPQHF
CDR3nt: TGTGCCAGCTCAAAACAGGCTTCGGGTCAGCCCCAGCATTTT

v_gene: TRBV5-1
d_gene: TRBD1
j_gene: TRBJ1-1
abundance: few
CDR3aa: CASSLVDRGRAFF
CDR3nt: TGCGCCAGCAGCTTAGTGGACAGGGGAAGGGCTTTCTTT

v_gene: TRBV2
d_gene: TRBD1
j_gene: TRBJ2-7
abundance: NA
CDR3aa: CASTRTGPGYEQYF
CDR3nt: TGTGCCAGCACCCGGACAGGGCCTGGCTACGAGCAGTACTTC

v_gene: TRBV6-6
d_gene: NA
j_gene: TRBJ2-7
abundance: NA
CDR3aa: CASSLIDEQYF
CDR3nt: TGTGCCAGCAGCCTAATAGACGAGCAGTACTTC

v_gene: TRBV4-3
d_gene: NA
j_gene: TRBJ2-1
abundance: once
CDR3aa: CASSQGAGIYNEQFF
CDR3nt: TGCGCCAGCAGCCAAGGGGCAGGGATCTACAATGAGCAGTTCTTC

v_gene: TRBV28
d_gene: TRBD2
j_gene: TRBJ2-7
abundance: NA
CDR3aa: CASRLGLAASYEQYF
CDR3nt: TGTGCCAGCAGACTAGGACTAGCGGCCTCCTACGAGCAGTACTTC

v_gene: TRBV5-6
d_gene: TRBD1
j_gene: TRBJ2-7
abundance: NA
CDR3aa: CASSLDSRQGPYEQYF
CDR3nt: TGTGCCAGCAGCTTGGACAGTCGACAGGGGCCCTACGAGCAGTACTTC

v_gene: TRBV7-7
d_gene: TRBD2
j_gene: TRBJ2-7
abundance: NA
CDR3aa: CASSPGTSGSYEQYF
CDR3nt: TGTGCCAGCAGCCCGGGGACTAGCGGTTCCTACGAGCAGTACTTC

v_gene: TRBV6-5
d_gene: TRBD2
j_gene: TRBJ2-1
abundance: NA
CDR3aa: CASNPAGAYNEQFF
CDR3nt: TGTGCCAGCAACCCCGCGGGGGCCTACAATGAGCAGTTCTTC

v_gene: TRBV4-3
d_gene: NA
j_gene: TRBJ2-1
abundance: NA
CDR3aa: CASSPSYYNEQFF
CDR3nt: TGCGCCAGCAGCCCTAGCTACTACAATGAGCAGTTCTTC

v_gene: TRBV5-6
d_gene: NA
j_gene: TRBJ1-2
abundance: NA
CDR3aa: CASTREGYGYTF
CDR3nt: TGTGCCAGCACCCGGGAGGGGTATGGCTACACCTTC

v_gene: TRBV13
d_gene: NA
j_gene: TRBJ1-6
abundance: once
CDR3aa: CASSLAGPNSPLHF
CDR3nt: TGTGCCAGCAGCTTAGCTGGGCCGAATTCACCCCTCCACTTT